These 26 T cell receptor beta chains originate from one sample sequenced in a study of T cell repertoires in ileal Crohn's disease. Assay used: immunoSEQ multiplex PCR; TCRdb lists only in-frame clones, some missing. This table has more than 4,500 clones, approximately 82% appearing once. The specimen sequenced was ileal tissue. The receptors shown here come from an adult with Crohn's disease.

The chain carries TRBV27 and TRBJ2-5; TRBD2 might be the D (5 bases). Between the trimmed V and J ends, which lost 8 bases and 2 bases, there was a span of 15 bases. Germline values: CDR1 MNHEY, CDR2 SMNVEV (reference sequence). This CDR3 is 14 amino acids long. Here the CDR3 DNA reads TGTGCCAGCTCCTCCGGGTGGAGGCAAGAGACCCAGTACTTC. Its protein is CASSSGWRQETQYF.

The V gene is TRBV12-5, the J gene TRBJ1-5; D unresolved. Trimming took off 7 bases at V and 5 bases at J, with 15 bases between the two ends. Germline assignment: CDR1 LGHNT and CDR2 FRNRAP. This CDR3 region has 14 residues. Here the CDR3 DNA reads TGTGCTAGTGCCGAAGGGAGAATCGATCAGCCCCAGCATTTT. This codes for CASAEGRIDQPQHF.

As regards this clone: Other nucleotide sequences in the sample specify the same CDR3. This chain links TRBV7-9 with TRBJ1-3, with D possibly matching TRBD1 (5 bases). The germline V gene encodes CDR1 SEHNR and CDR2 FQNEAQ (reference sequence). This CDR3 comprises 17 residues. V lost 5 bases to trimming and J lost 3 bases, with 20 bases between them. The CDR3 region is CASSPFGTPGSGNTIYF. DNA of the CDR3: TGTGCCAGCAGCCCTTTCGGGACTCCCGGGAGTGGAAACACCATATATTTT.

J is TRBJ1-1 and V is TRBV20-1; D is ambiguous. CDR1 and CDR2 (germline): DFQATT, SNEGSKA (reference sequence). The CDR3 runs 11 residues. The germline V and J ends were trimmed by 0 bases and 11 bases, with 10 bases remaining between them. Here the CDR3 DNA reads TGCAGTGCTAGAGATATTTTATCGGCTTTCTTT. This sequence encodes CSARDILSAFF.

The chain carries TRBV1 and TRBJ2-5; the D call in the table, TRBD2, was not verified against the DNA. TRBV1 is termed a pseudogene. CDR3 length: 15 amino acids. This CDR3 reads CTSSRPGTPEETQYF. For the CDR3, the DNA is TGCACCAGCAGCCGACCCGGGACTCCTGAAGAGACCCAGTACTTC.

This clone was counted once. CDR3 DNA: TGTGCCAGCAGCGCCTCTAGCGGGGGGTTCTATGAGCAGTTCTTC. It encodes CASSASSGGFYEQFF. This chain joins TRBV7-2 and TRBJ2-1, with 11 bases aligning to TRBD2. J gave up 8 bases and V 5 bases, and 8 bases lay outside the gene matches. From germline, CDR1 is SGHTA and CDR2 FQGNSA. This CDR3 has 15 amino acids.

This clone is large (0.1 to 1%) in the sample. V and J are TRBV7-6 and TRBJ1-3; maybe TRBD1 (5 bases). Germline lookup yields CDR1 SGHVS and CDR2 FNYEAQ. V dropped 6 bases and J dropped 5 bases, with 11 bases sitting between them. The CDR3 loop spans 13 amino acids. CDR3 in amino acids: CASRPQGRNTIYF. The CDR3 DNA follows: TGTGCCAGCAGGCCGCAGGGAAGAAACACCATATATTTT.

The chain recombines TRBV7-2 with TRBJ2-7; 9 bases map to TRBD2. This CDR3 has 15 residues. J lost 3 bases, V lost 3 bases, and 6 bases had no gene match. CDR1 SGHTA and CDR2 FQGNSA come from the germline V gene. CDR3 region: CASSFGSGGFYEQYF. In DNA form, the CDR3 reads TGTGCCAGCAGCTTCGGAAGCGGGGGGTTCTACGAGCAGTACTTC.

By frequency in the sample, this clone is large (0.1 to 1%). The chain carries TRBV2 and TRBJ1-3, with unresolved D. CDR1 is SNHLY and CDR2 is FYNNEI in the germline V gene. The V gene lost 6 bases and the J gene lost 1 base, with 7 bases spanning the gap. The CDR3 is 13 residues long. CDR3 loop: CASSLSSGNTIYF. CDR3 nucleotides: TGTGCCAGCAGCCTTAGTTCTGGAAACACCATATATTTT.

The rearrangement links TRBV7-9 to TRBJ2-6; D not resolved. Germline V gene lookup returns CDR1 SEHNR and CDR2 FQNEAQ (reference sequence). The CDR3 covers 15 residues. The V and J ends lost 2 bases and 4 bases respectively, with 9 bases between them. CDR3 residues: CASSLTLSGANVLTF. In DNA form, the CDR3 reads TGTGCCAGCAGCTTAACTCTTTCCGGGGCCAACGTCCTGACTTTC.

The CDR3 reads CASSDPPGSVTDTQYF. CDR3 bases: TGTGCCAGCAGTGATCCCCCGGGATCCGTCACAGATACGCAGTATTTT. The chain has TRBV2 and TRBJ2-3; a possible D gene is TRBD2 (5 bases). The CDR3 runs 16 residues. Germline CDR1 SNHLY, CDR2 FYNNEI. V gave up 3 bases and J gave up 2 bases, with 15 bases separating them.

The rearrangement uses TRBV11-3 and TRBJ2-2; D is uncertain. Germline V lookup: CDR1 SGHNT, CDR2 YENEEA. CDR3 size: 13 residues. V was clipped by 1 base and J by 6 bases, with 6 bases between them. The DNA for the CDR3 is TGTGCCAGCAGCTTAGGAGGATCCGGGGAGCTGTTTTTT. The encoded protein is CASSLGGSGELFF.

The DNA of the CDR3 is TGCAGCGTTGAAGAAGGACAGAACACTGAAGCTTTCTTT. It encodes CSVEEGQNTEAFF. The chain is built from TRBV29-1 and TRBJ1-1; TRBD1 might be the D (5 bases). V dropped 0 bases and J dropped 1 base, with 6 bases sitting between them. The V gene's germline CDR1 is SQVTM and CDR2 ANQGSEA. The CDR3 length is 13 residues. The whole variable domain, filled in from reference TRBV29-1 and TRBJ1-1, reads SAVISQKPSRDICQRGTSLTIQCQVDSQVTMMFWYRQQPGQSLTLIATANQGSEATYESGFVIDKFPISRPNLTFSTLTVSNMSPEDSSIYLCSVEEGQNTEAFFGQGTRLTVV.

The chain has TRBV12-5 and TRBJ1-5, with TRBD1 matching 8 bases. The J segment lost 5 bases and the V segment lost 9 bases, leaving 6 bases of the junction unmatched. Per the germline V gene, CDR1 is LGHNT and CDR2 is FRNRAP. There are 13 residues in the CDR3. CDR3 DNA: TGTGCTAGCGCTGACAGGGGTGATCAGCCCCAGCATTTT. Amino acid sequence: CASADRGDQPQHF.

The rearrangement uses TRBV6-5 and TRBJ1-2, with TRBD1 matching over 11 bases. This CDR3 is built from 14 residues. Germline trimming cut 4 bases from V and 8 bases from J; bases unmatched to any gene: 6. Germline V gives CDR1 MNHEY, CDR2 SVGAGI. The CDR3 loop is CASSSGQGARGYTF. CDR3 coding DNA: TGTGCCAGCAGTTCCGGACAGGGGGCGCGGGGCTACACCTTC.

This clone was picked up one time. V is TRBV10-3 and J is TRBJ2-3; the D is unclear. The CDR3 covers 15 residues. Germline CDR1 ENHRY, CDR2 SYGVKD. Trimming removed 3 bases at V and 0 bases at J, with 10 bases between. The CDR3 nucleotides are TGTGCCATCAGTGATCCGCTGACTAGCACAGATACGCAGTATTTT. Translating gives CAISDPLTSTDTQYF.

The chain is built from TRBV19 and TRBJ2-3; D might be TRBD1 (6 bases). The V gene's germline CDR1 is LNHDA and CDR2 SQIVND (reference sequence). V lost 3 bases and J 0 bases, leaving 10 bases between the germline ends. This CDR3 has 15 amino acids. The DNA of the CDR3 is TGTGCCAGTAGTATTCGGACAGCCAGCACAGATACGCAGTATTTT. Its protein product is CASSIRTASTDTQYF.

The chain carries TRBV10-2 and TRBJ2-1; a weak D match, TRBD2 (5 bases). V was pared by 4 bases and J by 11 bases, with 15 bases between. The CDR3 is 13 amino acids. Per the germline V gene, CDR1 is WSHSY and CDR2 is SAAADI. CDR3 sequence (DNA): TGCGCCAGCAGTGGTACCGAGACTAATCAGCAGTTCTTC. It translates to CASSGTETNQQFF.

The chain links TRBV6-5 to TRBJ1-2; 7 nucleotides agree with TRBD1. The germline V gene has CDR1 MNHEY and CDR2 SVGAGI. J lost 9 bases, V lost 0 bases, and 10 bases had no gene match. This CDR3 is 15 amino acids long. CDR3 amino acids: CASSYSYRGASSYTF. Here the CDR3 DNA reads TGTGCCAGCAGTTACTCTTACAGGGGCGCATCGAGCTACACCTTC.

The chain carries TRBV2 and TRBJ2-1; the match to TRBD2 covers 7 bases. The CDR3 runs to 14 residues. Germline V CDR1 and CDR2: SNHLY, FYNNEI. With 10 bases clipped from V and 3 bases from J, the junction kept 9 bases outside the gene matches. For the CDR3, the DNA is TGTGCCACCAGGCTCGGCGGGGGCTACAATGAGCAGTTCTTC. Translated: CATRLGGGYNEQFF.

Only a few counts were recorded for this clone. The CDR3 DNA reads TGTGCCAGCAGCGCCTCGGAATCAGGGAAGAGTACAGCTTTCTTT. Residues: CASSASESGKSTAFF. The chain combines TRBV7-9 with TRBJ1-1, with D maybe TRBD1 (5 bases). Germline V gives CDR1 SEHNR, CDR2 FQNEAQ (reference sequence). V was pared by 5 bases and J by 10 bases, with 23 bases between. The CDR3 has 15 amino acids.

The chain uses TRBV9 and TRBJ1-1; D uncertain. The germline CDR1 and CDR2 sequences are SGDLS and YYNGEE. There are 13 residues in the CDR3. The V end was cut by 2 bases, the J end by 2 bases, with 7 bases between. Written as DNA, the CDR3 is TGTGCCAGCAGCGTTTCAGATAACACTGAAGCTTTCTTT. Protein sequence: CASSVSDNTEAFF.

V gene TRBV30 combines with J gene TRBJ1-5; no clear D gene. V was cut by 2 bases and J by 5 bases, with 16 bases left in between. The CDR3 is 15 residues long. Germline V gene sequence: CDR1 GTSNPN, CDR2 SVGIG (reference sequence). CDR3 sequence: CAWSREGSIHQPQHF. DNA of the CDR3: TGTGCCTGGAGTCGTGAGGGATCAATCCATCAGCCCCAGCATTTT.

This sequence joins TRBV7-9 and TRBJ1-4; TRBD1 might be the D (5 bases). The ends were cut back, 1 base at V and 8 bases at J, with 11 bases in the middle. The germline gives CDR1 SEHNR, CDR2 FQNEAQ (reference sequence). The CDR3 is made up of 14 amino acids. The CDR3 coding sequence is TGTGCCAGCAGCTTAGAGGGGATCGACGAAAAACTGTTTTTT. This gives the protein CASSLEGIDEKLFF.

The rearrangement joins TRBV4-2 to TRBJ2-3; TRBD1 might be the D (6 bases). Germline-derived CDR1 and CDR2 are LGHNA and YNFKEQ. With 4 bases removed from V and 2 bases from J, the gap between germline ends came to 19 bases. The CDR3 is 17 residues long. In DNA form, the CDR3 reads TGTGCCAGCAGCCCAATGACAGGACCACCGTCCACAGATACGCAGTATTTT. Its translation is CASSPMTGPPSTDTQYF.

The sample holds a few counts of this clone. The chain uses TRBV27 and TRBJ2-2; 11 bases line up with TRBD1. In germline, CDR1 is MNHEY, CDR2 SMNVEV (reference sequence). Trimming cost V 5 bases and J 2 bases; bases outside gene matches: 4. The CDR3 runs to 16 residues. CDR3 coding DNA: TGTGCCAGCAGTCCCTGGACAGGGGGCAACACCGGGGAGCTGTTTTTT. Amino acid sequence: CASSPWTGGNTGELFF.